One sample yielded the 20 T cell receptor beta chains listed below, sequenced in a study of blood T cell repertoires in COVID-19. The method was immunoSEQ multiplex PCR; TCRdb's version includes in-frame clones alone and lacks a portion of them. Of some 330,000 clones in the sample, over 70% are singletons; the top ten hold about 5%. The source material was PBMCs or T cells enriched from blood (not recorded which). These receptors were taken from a man younger than 40 who had recovered from COVID-19.

The genes are TRBV6-5 and TRBJ1-3; D might be TRBD1 (6 bases). CDR1 and CDR2 (germline): MNHEY, SVGAGI. The CDR3 extends over 14 amino acids. V dropped 6 bases and J dropped 4 bases, with 13 bases sitting between them. The CDR3 DNA is TGTGCCAGCAGCTCCACCGGGACAGGAAACACCATATATTTT. This gives the protein CASSSTGTGNTIYF.

The chain is built from TRBV19 and TRBJ1-4, with D unclear. The CDR3 totals 14 residues. CDR1 is LNHDA, CDR2 SQIVND, per germline (reference sequence). V dropped 3 bases and J dropped 8 bases, with 13 bases sitting between them. The DNA of the CDR3 is TGTGCCAGTAGTATGGGCCTACTTGGAGAAAAACTGTTTTTT. Protein product: CASSMGLLGEKLFF.

The chain employs TRBV27 and TRBJ1-5; D ambiguous. Looked up from germline, CDR1 is MNHEY and CDR2 is SMNVEV (reference sequence). V lost 6 bases and J 0 bases, leaving 18 bases between the germline ends. CDR3 length equals 17 residues. The chain's CDR3 is CASSISGVQNSNQPQHF. CDR3 bases: TGTGCCAGCAGCATTAGTGGTGTACAGAATAGCAATCAGCCCCAGCATTTT.

V is TRBV5-1 and J is TRBJ2-5, with 10 bases that match TRBD2. The CDR3 extends over 15 amino acids. The germline V gene encodes CDR1 SGHRS and CDR2 YFSETQ. With V trimmed by 6 bases and J by 3 bases, 8 bases remained unmatched. The CDR3 coding sequence is TGCGCCAGCACTGGGGACGGACTAGCGGAAGAGACCCAGTACTTC. Protein sequence: CASTGDGLAEETQYF.

In this sample, this clone turned up once. Here the CDR3 reads CATSREGQRYGYTF. The CDR3 DNA reads TGTGCCACCAGCAGAGAAGGACAGCGCTATGGCTACACCTTC. This rearrangement joins TRBV15 to TRBJ1-2; maybe TRBD1 (6 bases). CDR3 size: 14 residues. Trimming pared 0 bases from V and 4 bases from J, leaving 9 bases between. Germline CDR1 is LNHNV and CDR2 is YYDKDF (reference sequence).

The chain links TRBV2 to TRBJ2-7; maybe TRBD1 (5 bases). In germline, CDR1 is SNHLY, CDR2 FYNNEI. The CDR3 length is 14 residues. Trimming left V 6 bases short and J 3 bases short, with 15 bases between. The CDR3 DNA reads TGTGCCAGCAGGCAGGGTCAAGGGTTCTACGAGCAGTACTTC. This sequence encodes CASRQGQGFYEQYF. The entire variable domain, with the rest obtained from reference TRBV2 and TRBJ2-7, is as follows: EPEVTQTPSHQVTQMGQEVILRCVPISNHLYFYWYRQILGQKVEFLVSFYNNEISEKSEIFDDQFSVERPDGSNFTLKIRSTKLEDSAMYFCASRQGQGFYEQYFGPGTRLTVT.

V gene TRBV6-5 combines with J gene TRBJ1-2; unclear D gene. Germline V gene data show CDR1 as MNHEY and CDR2 as SVGAGI. Trimming took 2 bases from V and 6 from J, leaving 19 bases between them. This CDR3 region has 16 residues. CDR3 coding DNA: TGTGCCAGCAGTTACCTTTCCCGGCAGGCAACTGATGGCTACACCTTC. Its translation is CASSYLSRQATDGYTF.

The V and J genes are TRBV18 and TRBJ1-1; 11 bases agree with TRBD1. CDR3 size: 16 residues. J lost 3 bases, V lost 3 bases, and 6 bases had no gene match. Germline V CDR1 and CDR2: KGHSH, LQKENI. As DNA, the CDR3 is TGTGCCAGCTCACCTCGGACAGGGGGCGCGGACACTGAAGCTTTCTTT. It is translated as CASSPRTGGADTEAFF.

The rearrangement joins TRBV7-2 to TRBJ2-5; 14 bases agree with TRBD2. Germline-derived CDR1 and CDR2 are SGHTA and FQGNSA. Losses at the gene ends were 4 bases for V and 3 bases for J; bases not matched to a gene: 10. The CDR3 is made up of 18 amino acids. CDR3 in DNA: TGTGCCAGCAGCTCTAGGACTAGCGGGGGGCTATATAAAGAGACCCAGTACTTC. Its protein is CASSSRTSGGLYKETQYF.

The J gene is TRBJ2-4, the V gene TRBV28, with a tentative D call TRBD2 (6 bases). CDR1 MDHEN and CDR2 SYDVKM come from the germline V gene. Trimming stripped 5 bases from V and 3 bases from J, with 8 bases between. The CDR3 totals 13 residues. CDR3 DNA sequence: TGTGCCAGCAGTCGGGACTTCAAAAACATTCAGTACTTC. Translating it yields CASSRDFKNIQYF.

The chain combines TRBV6-5 with TRBJ1-1, with D tentatively TRBD1 (6 bases). Germline CDR1 and CDR2: MNHEY and SVGAGI. The length of the CDR3 is 13 residues. The V end was cut by 8 bases, the J end by 4 bases, with 14 bases between. CDR3 loop: CASFQQGFTEAFF. In DNA, the CDR3 is TGTGCCAGCTTCCAACAGGGATTCACTGAAGCTTTCTTT.

The chain joins TRBV4-2 to TRBJ2-7, with TRBD1 as a possible D gene (5 bases). The ends were cut back, 0 bases at V and 5 bases at J, with 20 bases in the middle. The CDR3 has 17 residues. Per the germline V gene, CDR1 is LGHNA and CDR2 is YNFKEQ. Written as DNA, the CDR3 is TGTGCCAGCAGCCAAGAGGCATATACTCAGGGTTGGGACGAGCAGTACTTC. Encoded protein: CASSQEAYTQGWDEQYF.

V and J are TRBV6-5 and TRBJ1-2; 9 nucleotides align to TRBD1. V lost 2 bases and J lost 7; bases outside the gene matches: 2. The CDR3 is 13 amino acids. CDR1 and CDR2 from the germline V gene are MNHEY and SVGAGI. CDR3 coding DNA: TGTGCCAGCAGTTACAACAGGGGGCTTGGCTACACCTTC. Translation gives CASSYNRGLGYTF.

The chain links TRBV27 to TRBJ1-5; D remains unclear. Trimming took off 0 bases at V and 7 bases at J, with 10 bases between the two ends. The CDR3 loop spans 14 amino acids. In germline, CDR1 is MNHEY, CDR2 SMNVEV (reference sequence). The CDR3 bases are TGTGCCAGCAGTTTATCGTCTCCGCGACAGCCCCAGCATTTT. Protein sequence: CASSLSSPRQPQHF.

V usage is TRBV7-6 and J usage is TRBJ2-3; 9 nucleotides match TRBD2. Germline V gene sequence: CDR1 SGHVS, CDR2 FNYEAQ. Losses at the gene ends were 1 base for V and 5 bases for J; bases not matched to a gene: 10. The CDR3 is made up of 17 amino acids. The DNA of the CDR3 is TGTGCCAGCAGCTTAGGCGGGGGGGCCTTCGGGAGAGATACGCAGTATTTT. Protein sequence: CASSLGGGAFGRDTQYF.

The J gene is TRBJ1-2, the V gene TRBV5-8; D is unresolved. V lost 1 base, J lost 2 bases, and 9 bases lay in between. The CDR3 loop spans 14 amino acids. Germline CDR1 SGHTS, CDR2 YDEGEE. The CDR3, as DNA: TGTGCCAGCAGCTTGTTGCGGGGAAACTATGGCTACACCTTC. The encoded protein is CASSLLRGNYGYTF.

This chain joins TRBV11-2 and TRBJ1-6; perhaps TRBD1 as D (6 bases). V was clipped by 5 bases and J by 9 bases, with 17 bases between them. CDR1 and CDR2 (germline): SGHAT, FQNNGV. This CDR3 has 15 amino acids. The CDR3 loop reads CASSLQTGAVSPLHF. The CDR3 coding sequence is TGTGCCAGCAGCCTGCAGACAGGAGCTGTTTCACCCCTCCACTTT. The entire variable domain, with the rest obtained from reference TRBV11-2 and TRBJ1-6, is as follows: EAGVAQSPRYKIIEKRQSVAFWCNPISGHATLYWYQQILGQGPKLLIQFQNNGVVDDSQLPKDRFSAERLKGVDSTLKIQPAKLEDSAVYLCASSLQTGAVSPLHFGNGTRLTVT.

The V call is TRBV19, the J call TRBJ2-7, with D possibly TRBD2 on 6 matching bases. V lost 3 bases and J lost 3, with 9 bases in between. The CDR3 covers 13 residues. In germline, CDR1 is LNHDA, CDR2 SQIVND (reference sequence). This chain's CDR3 is CASSMDYRYEQYF. For the CDR3, the DNA is TGTGCCAGTAGTATGGACTACCGCTACGAGCAGTACTTC.

The chain has TRBV7-6 and TRBJ2-2, with D possibly being TRBD1 (6 bases). The length of the CDR3 is 16 residues. The V gene lost 4 bases and the J gene lost 0 bases, with 12 bases spanning the gap. Germline V CDR1 and CDR2: SGHVS, FNYEAQ. The CDR3 bases are TGTGCCAGCAGCTCGAAGACAGGATCGAACACCGGGGAGCTGTTTTTT. It yields the protein CASSSKTGSNTGELFF.

This chain links TRBV9 with TRBJ1-4; 8 bases are a match to TRBD1. V lost 0 bases, J lost 8 bases, and 3 bases stayed unmatched. CDR1 is SGDLS and CDR2 is YYNGEE in the germline V gene. This CDR3 has 14 residues. The CDR3 sequence is CASSVVPGGEKLFF. For the CDR3, the DNA is TGTGCCAGCAGCGTAGTACCAGGGGGCGAAAAACTGTTTTTT.